One sample yielded the 21 T cell receptor beta chains listed below, sequenced in a study of blood T cell repertoires in COVID-19. Profiling relied on immunoSEQ multiplex PCR, and the TCRdb table lists in-frame clones only, not all of them. Altogether around 17,000 clones are present, about 91% being singletons, with the ten largest covering roughly 12%. Material: peripheral blood. The receptors were gathered from a human donor in a cohort sampled during active COVID-19.

The gene calls are TRBV5-1 and TRBJ2-3; no clear D. Germline assignment: CDR1 SGHRS and CDR2 YFSETQ. The CDR3 is 14 amino acids. The V end lost 1 base, the J end lost 0 bases, and 6 bases lay between the germline ends. CDR3 coding DNA: TGCGCCAGCAGCTTGCGCAGAAGCACAGATACGCAGTATTTT. Protein sequence: CASSLRRSTDTQYF.

The chain combines TRBV2 with TRBJ1-2; D unclear. V lost 7 bases and J 3 bases, leaving 12 bases between the germline ends. Germline V gives CDR1 SNHLY, CDR2 FYNNEI. The CDR3 sequence is 13 residues long. The CDR3 here is CASMVRGYYGYTF. In DNA form, the CDR3 reads TGTGCCAGCATGGTACGGGGTTACTATGGCTACACCTTC.

This rearrangement joins TRBV7-2 to TRBJ1-6; D is perhaps TRBD1 (5 bases). CDR1 and CDR2 from the germline V gene are SGHTA and FQGNSA. V lost 4 bases and J lost 7, with 11 bases in between. The CDR3 has 14 residues. The CDR3 is CASSSKRQNSPLHF. CDR3 coding DNA: TGTGCCAGCAGCTCGAAAAGACAGAATTCACCCCTCCACTTT.

The genes are TRBV12-5 and TRBJ1-6; TRBD1 matches at 9 bases. Unmatched junction bases numbered 9, after V lost 6 bases and J lost 9 bases. CDR1 and CDR2 from the germline V gene are LGHNT and FRNRAP. The CDR3 is made up of 15 amino acids. This CDR3 is CASGRKGQGSSPLHF. The CDR3 nucleotides are TGTGCTAGTGGCAGAAAGGGACAGGGCAGTTCACCCCTCCACTTT.

This rearrangement joins TRBV12-1 to TRBJ2-7; the table's D call TRBD1 went unverified against the DNA. TRBV12-1 is termed a pseudogene. This CDR3 spans 15 amino acids. In DNA, the CDR3 is TGTGCCAGCAGCCCTCAGGATAGAAAAAACTACGAGCAGTACTTC. Its protein product is CASSPQDRKNYEQYF.

This chain uses TRBV2 with TRBJ2-6; possible D gene TRBD1, 6 bases. Per the germline V gene, CDR1 is SNHLY and CDR2 is FYNNEI. This CDR3 comprises 16 residues. The V end was cut by 6 bases, the J end by 0 bases, with 12 bases between. The CDR3 loop is CASSRGRASGANVLTF. DNA for the CDR3: TGTGCCAGCAGCAGGGGACGCGCCTCTGGGGCCAACGTCCTGACTTTC. Filled out from reference TRBV2 and TRBJ2-6, the complete variable domain reads EPEVTQTPSHQVTQMGQEVILRCVPISNHLYFYWYRQILGQKVEFLVSFYNNEISEKSEIFDDQFSVERPDGSNFTLKIRSTKLEDSAMYFCASSRGRASGANVLTFGAGSRLTVL.

The chain is built from TRBV7-8 and TRBJ1-5; possibly TRBD1 for D (6 bases). This CDR3 is 15 amino acids long. The V end was cut by 5 bases, the J end by 0 bases, with 11 bases between. CDR1 and CDR2 (germline): SGHVS, FQNEAQ. The chain's CDR3 is CASSGRGHSNQPQHF. CDR3 nucleotide sequence: TGTGCCAGCAGCGGCAGGGGTCATAGCAATCAGCCCCAGCATTTT.

The chain employs TRBV6-5 and TRBJ2-1; D may be TRBD1 (7 bases). The V end was cut by 8 bases, the J end by 7 bases, with 21 bases between. CDR1 is MNHEY, CDR2 SVGAGI, per germline. The CDR3 has 15 residues. Here the CDR3 DNA reads TGTGCCAGCGACCCTGGACCAGGGGGGTGGAATGAGCAGTTCTTC. This gives the protein CASDPGPGGWNEQFF.

The genes are TRBV5-1 and TRBJ1-3, with D possibly TRBD1 on 6 matching bases. The CDR3 extends over 14 amino acids. Germline V gene data show CDR1 as SGHRS and CDR2 as YFSETQ. V lost 5 bases and J lost 1, with 10 bases in between. The CDR3 spells CASSLGTSGNTIYF. The CDR3 bases are TGCGCCAGCAGTCTCGGGACATCTGGAAACACCATATATTTT.

The genes are TRBV6-5 and TRBJ1-2, with 9 bases lining up with TRBD1. V shed 5 bases and J 5 bases; nucleotides not matched to a gene: 9. The length of the CDR3 is 15 residues. Germline V gene sequence: CDR1 MNHEY, CDR2 SVGAGI. CDR3 region: CASSRGTGSSYGYTF. The CDR3 nucleotides read TGTGCCAGCAGTAGGGGGACAGGGTCGAGTTATGGCTACACCTTC.

The chain joins TRBV27 to TRBJ1-5; D call uncertain. Trimming pared 1 base from V and 7 bases from J, leaving 5 bases between. Germline V gene lookup returns CDR1 MNHEY and CDR2 SMNVEV (reference sequence). The CDR3 extends over 12 amino acids. The CDR3 coding sequence is TGTGCCAGCAGTTTATTTGGCCAGCCCCAGCATTTT. It codes for CASSLFGQPQHF.

This rearrangement joins TRBV6-2 or TRBV6-3 to TRBJ2-5, with TRBD2 matching over 11 bases. The CDR3 is 18 amino acids. CDR1 and CDR2 (germline): MNHEY, SVGEGT. J gave up 1 base and V 6 bases, and 13 bases lay outside the gene matches. CDR3: CASSPGLAGRSSQETQYF. The DNA for the CDR3 is TGTGCCAGCAGCCCCGGACTAGCGGGCCGATCATCCCAAGAGACCCAGTACTTC.

This clone was observed a handful of times. The CDR3 DNA is TGTGCCAGCAGTCAAAACGTCAGGGGTGCTGGGGGCTACACCTTC. It yields the protein CASSQNVRGAGGYTF. The J gene is TRBJ1-2, the V gene TRBV28, with D possibly TRBD1 on 6 matching bases. Germline CDR1 and CDR2: MDHEN and SYDVKM. V lost 5 bases and J lost 8, with 21 bases in between. CDR3 length equals 15 residues.

The CDR3 DNA reads TGTGCCAGCAAAGAACAGGGGGTAGCCAAAAACATTCAGTACTTC. This gives the protein CASKEQGVAKNIQYF. The rearrangement joins TRBV19 to TRBJ2-4; the match to TRBD1 covers 8 bases. Germline lookup yields CDR1 LNHDA and CDR2 SQIVND (reference sequence). Losses at the gene ends were 9 bases for V and 0 bases for J; bases not matched to a gene: 7. The CDR3 is 15 amino acids.

V usage is TRBV25-1 and J usage is TRBJ2-3; D ambiguous. Germline-derived CDR1 and CDR2 are MGHDK and SYGVNS. The V and J ends lost 0 bases and 6 bases respectively, with 7 bases between them. The CDR3 has 13 residues. The CDR3 spells CASSEYGPDTQYF. CDR3 in DNA: TGTGCCAGCAGTGAATATGGGCCCGATACGCAGTATTTT. The full variable domain, in which reference TRBV25-1 and TRBJ2-3 provide the parts outside the CDR3, is EADIYQTPRYLVIGTGKKITLECSQTMGHDKMYWYQQDPGMELHLIHYSYGVNSTEKGDLSSESTVSRIRTEHFPLTLESARPSHTSQYLCASSEYGPDTQYFGPGTRLTVL.

The chain links TRBV6-5 to TRBJ1-3; perhaps TRBD1 as D (5 bases). The CDR3 extends over 11 amino acids. Germline V gene lookup returns CDR1 MNHEY and CDR2 SVGAGI. V shed 8 bases and J shed 7 bases, with 9 bases lying between them. This chain's CDR3 is CASQSGNTIYF. CDR3 coding DNA: TGTGCCAGCCAATCAGGGAACACCATATATTTT.

The J gene is TRBJ1-1, the V gene TRBV18; D is perhaps TRBD1 (5 bases). V shed 0 bases and J shed 1 base, with 12 bases lying between them. Germline CDR1 and CDR2: KGHSH and LQKENI. The CDR3 totals 16 residues. CDR3 nucleotides: TGTGCCAGCTCACCACCCCAATCTCAGGGGAACACTGAAGCTTTCTTT. Translation: CASSPPQSQGNTEAFF.

This chain links TRBV10-3 with TRBJ1-5; D unresolved. V was pared by 2 bases and J by 0 bases, with 5 bases between. Germline CDR1 and CDR2: ENHRY and SYGVKD. This CDR3 is 14 amino acids long. CDR3 protein: CAISELNSNQPQHF. The DNA of the CDR3 is TGTGCCATCAGTGAGCTTAATAGCAATCAGCCCCAGCATTTT.

The chain combines TRBV28 with TRBJ1-2; D is unclear. Germline CDR1 is MDHEN and CDR2 is SYDVKM. The V end was cut by 6 bases, the J end by 2 bases, with 4 bases between. There are 11 residues in the CDR3. The DNA of the CDR3 is TGTGCCAGCAGGCTAAACTATGGCTACACCTTC. Amino acids: CASRLNYGYTF.

The chain couples TRBV7-9 to TRBJ1-2; D ambiguous. The CDR3 is made up of 11 amino acids. Deletions cut 4 bases from V and 8 bases from J, with 8 bases between. CDR1 and CDR2 from the germline V gene are SEHNR and FQNEAQ (reference sequence). The CDR3 here is CASSSTVGYTF. The DNA for the CDR3 is TGTGCCAGCAGCTCCACGGTCGGCTACACCTTC.

This chain links TRBV28 with TRBJ1-5; D ambiguous. CDR3 size: 13 residues. V gave up 10 bases and J gave up 2 bases, with 12 bases separating them. Germline V CDR1 and CDR2: MDHEN, SYDVKM. The CDR3 loop reads CATMYGGNQPQHF. The CDR3 DNA reads as TGTGCCACTATGTACGGGGGCAATCAGCCCCAGCATTTT. Looking up the rest from reference TRBV28 and TRBJ1-5 gives the full variable domain: DVKVTQSSRYLVKRTGEKVFLECVQDMDHENMFWYRQDPGLGLRLIYFSYDVKMKEKGDIPEGYSVSREKKERFSLILESASTNQTSMYLCATMYGGNQPQHFGDGTRLSIL.